This T cell receptor beta chain was identified in a study of blood T cells in healthy people across ages. It was with a sample-barcoded 5' primer and a J-beta primer mix that a second PCR of about 7 to 12 cycles was run. A template-switch adaptor containing 12 random nucleotides labeled each cDNA molecule. MiXCR, run by TCRdb on the 5' RACE reads, gives a single entry per CDR3 protein. The sample lists approximately 1.5 million distinct CDR3 sequences, 34% occurring once. This CDR3 comprises 14 residues. J lost 8 bases, V lost 0 bases, and 8 bases had no gene match. In germline, CDR1 is SQVTM, CDR2 ANQGSEA. With respect to this clonotype: Its antigen remains unidentified.

Overall study findings and caveats: Long-lived and aged donors differed, with more naive CD4+ cells and higher diversity in the long-lived. Older age went with lower TCR beta diversity per million T cells, in a roughly linear way.

The people who gave samples were healthy Caucasians from Russia, aged roughly 6 to 100. The V and J genes are TRBV29-1 and TRBJ1-2; 8 bases agree with TRBD1. Sequencing was performed on blood. This TCR derives from a woman under 40 in good health. As DNA, the CDR3 is TGCAGCGTTGAAGATTGGCAGGGGGCTGGCGGCTACACCTTC. It yields the protein CSVEDWQGAGGYTF. Looking up the rest from reference TRBV29-1 and TRBJ1-2 gives the full variable domain: SAVISQKPSRDICQRGTSLTIQCQVDSQVTMMFWYRQQPGQSLTLIATANQGSEATYESGFVIDKFPISRPNLTFSTLTVSNMSPEDSSIYLCSVEDWQGAGGYTFGSGTRLTVV.